Included here is one T cell receptor beta chain sequence, with context. This specimen belongs to a study of blood T cell repertoires in COVID-19. In the study's own analysis: Amplification with reference gene primers provided the estimates of nucleated cell counts. Assay used: immunoSEQ multiplex PCR; TCRdb lists only in-frame clones, some missing. Clonal size and the V and J genes are those of that table, whereas D and trimming came from the DNA. Among some 250,000 clones listed, roughly 88% were seen once. The sequenced material came from peripheral blood. This clonotype was obtained from a woman in her twenties or thirties with acute or convalescent COVID-19.

CDR3 sequence (DNA): TGTGCCAGCAGCTTTGGACTAGCGACCTACGAGCAGTACTTC. Encoded protein: CASSFGLATYEQYF. The chain is built from TRBV5-6 and TRBJ2-7; TRBD2 matches at 9 bases. The CDR3 loop spans 14 amino acids. Germline V CDR1 and CDR2: SGHDT, YYEEEE. J lost 2 bases, V lost 2 bases, and 2 bases had no gene match.